This is a list of T cell receptor beta chains from one sample in a study of blood T cell repertoires in COVID-19. Assay: immunoSEQ multiplex PCR; the TCRdb copy retains only in-frame clones and omits some. The sample includes about 330,000 clones, roughly 90% seen only once; the top ten take 6.4%. Material: peripheral blood. The receptor source for this set is a man in his late teens or twenties who had recovered from COVID-19. CDR3s include the opening cysteine and the closing phenylalanine or tryptophan. Fields, in order: D gene, clone size, V gene, J gene, CDR3 protein, CDR3 DNA. D genes are given only for firm matches. Not all rows give a size; the values are once, few, many and, for expanded clones, a class.

TRBD1,.,TRBV5-1,TRBJ2-5,CASSDGTAPETQYF,TGCGCCAGCAGCGACGGGACAGCTCCAGAGACCCAGTACTTC
TRBD1,.,TRBV7-2,TRBJ1-5,CASSSGQGDQPQHF,TGTGCCAGCAGCTCTGGACAGGGAGATCAGCCCCAGCATTTT
.,.,TRBV5-4,TRBJ1-4,CASSLGGPATNEKLFF,TGTGCCAGCAGCTTAGGGGGTCCTGCAACTAATGAAAAACTGTTTTTT
TRBD1,.,TRBV5-4,TRBJ2-1,CASSPAQGNSYNEQFF,TGTGCCAGCAGCCCAGCACAGGGGAACTCCTACAATGAGCAGTTCTTC
.,.,TRBV19,TRBJ1-5,CASSISAAQPQHF,TGTGCCAGTAGTATATCCGCGGCTCAGCCCCAGCATTTT
.,.,TRBV7-7,TRBJ1-3,CASSPGLYSGNTIYF,TGTGCTAGCAGCCCGGGACTCTACTCTGGAAACACCATATATTTT
TRBD1,.,TRBV5-1,TRBJ1-2,CASSLVQGALGYGYTF,TGCGCCAGCAGCTTGGTACAGGGGGCGCTTGGCTATGGCTACACCTTC
TRBD2,once,TRBV19,TRBJ2-2,CASSIPFSGAYTGELFF,TGTGCCAGTAGTATACCATTTAGCGGGGCATACACCGGGGAGCTGTTTTTT
.,.,TRBV4-1,TRBJ2-1,CASSQGRGGNEQFF,TGCGCCAGCAGCCAAGGAAGAGGGGGCAATGAGCAGTTCTTC
TRBD1,.,TRBV11-2,TRBJ2-4,CASSETGGQNIQYF,TGTGCCAGCAGTGAAACAGGGGGCCAAAACATTCAGTACTTC
.,.,TRBV30,TRBJ1-2,CAWSLDVGGVYGYTF,TGTGCCTGGAGTTTGGATGTGGGGGGAGTCTATGGCTACACCTTC